Below, one T cell receptor beta chain is given with its context. Other DNA sequences in the sample encode the same CDR3. The entry originates in a study of shared clonotypes between healthy human individuals. Sequencing was at deep level. Profiling relied on immunoSEQ multiplex PCR, and the TCRdb table lists in-frame clones only, not all of them. The sample records under 2,500,000 clones, almost 96% being singletons. Trimming took 3 bases from V and 3 from J, leaving 9 bases between them. CDR3 length: 13 amino acids. Germline V gives CDR1 MDHEN, CDR2 SYDVKM. The V gene is TRBV28, the J gene TRBJ2-7; tentative D call: TRBD2 (6 bases). The sequenced material came from naive CD4+ T cells sorted from blood. Subset of the sample: CD45RA+ positively selected. The source of this sequence is a man aged 18 to 30 in good health. The CDR3 sequence is CASSLGGFYEQYF. The CDR3, as DNA: TGTGCCAGCAGTTTGGGAGGTTTCTACGAGCAGTACTTC.